Included here is one T cell receptor (beta chain) sequence, with context. The data were obtained in a study of blood T cell repertoires in COVID-19. Patients from Seattle were sampled longitudinally, starting during active infection. This CDR3 region has 15 residues. V shed 2 bases, J shed 3 bases, and the junction held 7 bases outside the gene matches. Germline CDR1 reads SGHDN; CDR2 reads FVKESK. Per the authors' pipeline: Reference gene primer amplification in the assay estimated nucleated cell counts. Assay used: immunoSEQ multiplex PCR; TCRdb lists only in-frame clones, some missing. The D gene and trimming were derived from the DNA, and the V and J assignments and clone size from that table. The sample records about 120,000 clones, 85% to 90% being singletons.

The sample comprised peripheral blood. The rearrangement joins TRBV14 to TRBJ2-7, with 7 bases fitting TRBD1. The TCR originated in a woman aged 60-70 years with COVID-19, enrolled during active disease. CDR3 coding DNA: TGTGCCAGCAGCCAACTCCGGGACAGAGACTACGAGCAGTACTTC. Translation gives CASSQLRDRDYEQYF.